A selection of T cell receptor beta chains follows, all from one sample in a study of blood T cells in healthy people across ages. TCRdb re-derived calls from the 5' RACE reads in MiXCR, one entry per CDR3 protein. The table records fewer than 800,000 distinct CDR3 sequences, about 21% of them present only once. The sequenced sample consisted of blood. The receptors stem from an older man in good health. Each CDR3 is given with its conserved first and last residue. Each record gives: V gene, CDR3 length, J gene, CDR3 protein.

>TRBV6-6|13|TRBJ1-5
CASSYAGGQPQHF
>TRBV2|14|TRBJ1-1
CASIFDTSNTEAFF
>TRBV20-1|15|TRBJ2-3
CSARTSGTYAYTQYF
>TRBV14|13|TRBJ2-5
CASSLLGVETQYF
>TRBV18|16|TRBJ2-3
CASSVTSGASTDTQYF
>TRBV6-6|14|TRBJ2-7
CASSFSQLPYEQYF
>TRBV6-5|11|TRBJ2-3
CASSTGDTQYF
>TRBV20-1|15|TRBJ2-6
CSAPLGESGANVLTF
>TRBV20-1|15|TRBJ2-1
CSANPLTRSYNEQFF
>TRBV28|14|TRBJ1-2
CASSPNRGLYGYTF
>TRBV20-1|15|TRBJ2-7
CSATPGTSGMDEQYF
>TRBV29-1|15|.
CSVSSQRVSTNEQFF
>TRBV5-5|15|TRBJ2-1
CASSASGGRVNEQFF
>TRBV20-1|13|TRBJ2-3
CSARPSLAGSGYF
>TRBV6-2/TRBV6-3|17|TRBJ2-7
CASSSPGLAKGSYEQYF
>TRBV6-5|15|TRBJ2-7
CASSSRQREVYEQYF
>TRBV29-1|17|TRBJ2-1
CSVDTTSQGASNNEQFF
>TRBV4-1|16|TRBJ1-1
CASSQEAGQGLTEAFF
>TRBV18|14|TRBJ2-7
CASSSPTGNYEQYF
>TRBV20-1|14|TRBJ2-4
CSARDLAAINIQYF
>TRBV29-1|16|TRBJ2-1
CSVHGTSGGDYNEQFF
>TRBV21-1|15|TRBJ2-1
CASSTHRGSYNEQFF
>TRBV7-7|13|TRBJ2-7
CASSPGESYEQYF
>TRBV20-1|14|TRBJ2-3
CSAREASGRDTQYF
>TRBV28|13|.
CASKGQGYREQFF
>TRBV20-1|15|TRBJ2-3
CSALAGREGSDTQYF
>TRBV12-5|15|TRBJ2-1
CASGLLAGGFNEQFF
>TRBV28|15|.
CASSKGGVGSYEQYF
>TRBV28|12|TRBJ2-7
CASKPTGGEQYF
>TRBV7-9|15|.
CASSLGGRAFDEQFF
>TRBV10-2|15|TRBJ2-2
CASSEDGGGTGEPFF
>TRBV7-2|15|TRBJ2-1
CASSLVGALYNEQFF
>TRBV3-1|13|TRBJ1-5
CASSRQGDQPQHF
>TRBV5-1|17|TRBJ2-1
CASSFLVGTLSYNEQFF
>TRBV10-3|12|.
CAISRDSYEQYF